This passage covers 19 T cell receptor beta chains from one sample sequenced in a study of blood T cells in healthy people across ages. Sample-barcoded 5' priming and a J-beta primer mix drove a second PCR of about 7 to 11 cycles. TCRdb fed the 5' RACE reads into MiXCR, producing one record per CDR3 protein. The repertoire holds hundreds of thousands of distinct CDR3 sequences, with approximately 31% as singletons. Sequenced sample: blood. All receptors come from a woman aged 80 or over in good health.

A note on this clonotype: One end of the junction does not line up with germline, which may come from a read error. In nucleotides, the CDR3 is TGTGCCAGCAGTTTGGGACAGGGGAGTGGCCACACCTTC. Encoded protein: CASSLGQGSGHTF. The chain couples TRBV12-3 or TRBV12-4 to TRBJ1-2; the match to TRBD1 covers 10 bases. The CDR3 totals 13 residues.

This clonotype was recorded a few times. The chain is built from TRBV6-1 and TRBJ2-7; 7 nucleotides agree with TRBD2. The CDR3 consists of 12 residues. V dropped 4 bases and J dropped 5; count of bases not matched to a gene: 2. Germline V gene lookup returns CDR1 MNHNS and CDR2 SASEGT. The CDR3 spells CASSASGNEQYF. As DNA, the CDR3 is TGTGCCAGCAGTGCAAGCGGGAACGAGCAGTACTTC.

This clonotype was seen a few times. The V and J genes are TRBV4-1 and TRBJ2-1; D is possibly TRBD2 (6 bases). This CDR3 contains 16 residues. V was cut by 1 base and J by 2 bases, with 12 bases left in between. Germline CDR1 MGHRA, CDR2 YSYEKL. The CDR3 region is CASSQAIAATYNEQFF. CDR3 bases: TGCGCCAGCAGCCAAGCTATAGCGGCCACCTACAATGAGCAGTTCTTC.

The sample holds many counts of this clonotype. A single base separates this from a much larger clone, so it may be a read error. The gene calls are TRBV20-1 and TRBJ1-2; D may be TRBD1 (6 bases). Per the germline V gene, CDR1 is DFQATT and CDR2 is SNEGSKA (reference sequence). CDR3 length: 16 amino acids. V lost 1 base and J 8 bases, leaving 23 bases between the germline ends. The CDR3 region has the DNA TGCAGTGCTAGAGGACAGGAATTTCGGGGGAGAGGCGGCTACACCTTC. Protein product: CSARGQEFRGRGGYTF.

V gene TRBV7-9 combines with J gene TRBJ1-5; 7 bases are shared with TRBD1. V gave up 5 bases and J gave up 7 bases; unmatched junction bases: 5. Germline-derived CDR1 and CDR2 are SEHNR and FQNEAQ (reference sequence). The CDR3 is 13 residues long. CDR3 in DNA: TGTGCCAGCAGCCAGACAGGGTTCCAGCCCCAGCATTTT. Its protein is CASSQTGFQPQHF. Using reference TRBV7-9 and TRBJ1-5 for the parts outside the CDR3, the full variable domain is DTGVSQNPRHKITKRGQNVTFRCDPISEHNRLYWYRQTLGQGPEFLTYFQNEAQLEKSRLLSDRFSAERPKGSFSTLEIQRTEQGDSAMYLCASSQTGFQPQHFGDGTRLSIL.

V is TRBV4-2 and J is TRBJ1-3; D is undetermined. The CDR3 has 15 residues. V gave up 0 bases and J gave up 4 bases, with 10 bases separating them. Looked up from germline, CDR1 is LGHNA and CDR2 is YNFKEQ. The CDR3: CASSQDHQSGNTIYF. The CDR3, as DNA: TGTGCCAGCAGCCAAGATCACCAGAGCGGAAACACCATATATTTT.

In this sample, this clonotype turned up a few times. Possible read error: a much larger clone is one base away. This chain links TRBV6-1 with TRBJ2-7; perhaps TRBD2 as D (5 bases). CDR3 length: 12 amino acids. Germline CDR1 MNHNS, CDR2 SASEGT. V lost 6 bases and J lost 3, with 9 bases in between. CDR3 in DNA: TGTGCCAGCAGACGCGCGGGCTACGAGCAGTACTTC. Its translation is CASRRAGYEQYF.

V and J are TRBV6-2 or TRBV6-3 and TRBJ1-2; 10 nucleotides line up with TRBD1. The CDR3 has 16 amino acids. After removal of 5 bases from V and 2 bases from J, the junction contained 8 bases not matched to a gene. CDR1 is MNHEY, CDR2 SVGEGT, per germline. As DNA, the CDR3 is TGTGCCAGCAGTGAGACAGGGGGCGCCAAGAACTATGGCTACACCTTC. Translated: CASSETGGAKNYGYTF.

This clonotype has at least ten counts. This chain's CDR3 is CASSPVGARGYDEQFF. CDR3 sequence (DNA): TGTGCCAGCAGCCCCGTCGGGGCGCGAGGATACGATGAGCAGTTCTTC. The V and J genes are TRBV7-6 and TRBJ2-1; D assignment may be TRBD1 or TRBD2 (5 bases each). The V gene lost 5 bases and the J gene lost 8 bases, with 22 bases spanning the gap. The CDR3 extends over 16 amino acids. Per germline, CDR1 SGHVS and CDR2 FNYEAQ.

The J gene is TRBJ2-1, the V gene TRBV7-9; 7 positions agree with TRBD2. The J call may be wrong; the DNA end is better matched by TRBJ2-7. CDR1 SEHNR and CDR2 FQNEAQ come from the germline V gene (reference sequence). The CDR3 loop spans 16 amino acids. The DNA of the CDR3 is TGTGCCAGCAGCTTAAGTGGGGGAGGGTCCTACAATGAGCAGTACTTC. Translated, it gives CASSLSGGGSYNEQYF.

The chain carries TRBV12-3 or TRBV12-4 and TRBJ2-3; D is ambiguous. V dropped 4 bases and J dropped 8 bases, with 16 bases sitting between them. CDR3 length: 14 amino acids. CDR3 protein: CASSWFAGEGTQYF. The CDR3 bases are TGTGCCAGCAGTTGGTTCGCTGGGGAAGGTACGCAGTATTTT.

The chain joins TRBV28 to TRBJ2-3, with D perhaps given as TRBD1 or TRBD2 (5 bases each). V was clipped by 3 bases and J by 5 bases, with 6 bases between them. This CDR3 is 12 amino acids long. The V gene's germline CDR1 is MDHEN and CDR2 SYDVKM. The CDR3 DNA reads TGTGCCAGCAGTTTTGGGGGAGATACGCAGTATTTT. It is translated as CASSFGGDTQYF.

The table lists this clonotype with a few counts. The chain combines TRBV5-1 with TRBJ2-1; 8 bases are a match to TRBD2. Germline CDR1 SGHRS, CDR2 YFSETQ. The J segment lost 5 bases and the V segment lost 4 bases, leaving 8 bases of the junction unmatched. CDR3 size: 15 residues. The CDR3 loop reads CASSVRLARDNEQFF. DNA of the CDR3: TGCGCCAGCAGCGTAAGACTAGCGAGAGACAATGAGCAGTTCTTC. Full variable domain (outside the CDR3, taken from reference TRBV5-1 and TRBJ2-1): KAGVTQTPRYLIKTRGQQVTLSCSPISGHRSVSWYQQTPGQGLQFLFEYFSETQRNKGNFPGRFSGRQFSNSRSEMNVSTLELGDSALYLCASSVRLARDNEQFFGPGTRLTVL.

The chain uses TRBV6-1 and TRBJ1-1, with no clear D. V shed 7 bases and J shed 9 bases, with 21 bases lying between them. The CDR3 sequence is 14 residues long. Germline V gives CDR1 MNHNS, CDR2 SASEGT. CDR3 region: CASKMTLQTRQAFF. CDR3 bases: TGTGCCAGCAAGATGACCCTACAGACTCGTCAAGCTTTCTTT.

The chain carries TRBV7-8 and TRBJ2-3; maybe TRBD2 (6 bases). Between the trimmed V and J ends, which lost 2 bases and 6 bases, there was a span of 21 bases. The CDR3 length is 17 residues. Germline V gene sequence: CDR1 SGHVS, CDR2 FQNEAQ. CDR3 sequence reads: CASSLPAGPLSWDTQYF. In DNA form, the CDR3 reads TGTGCCAGCAGCTTACCAGCGGGTCCCTTGTCTTGGGATACGCAGTATTTT.

This chain links TRBV2 with TRBJ2-4, with a weak D call TRBD2 (5 bases). The germline gives CDR1 SNHLY, CDR2 FYNNEI. Trimming stripped 11 bases from V and 0 bases from J, with 8 bases between. The CDR3 spans 12 residues. The CDR3 spells CASGIAKNIQYF. In DNA form, the CDR3 reads TGTGCCTCCGGGATAGCCAAAAACATTCAGTACTTC.

This sequence joins TRBV20-1 and TRBJ2-1, with TRBD2 matching over 9 bases. Germline V gene lookup returns CDR1 DFQATT and CDR2 SNEGSKA (reference sequence). This CDR3 spans 13 amino acids. Trimming removed 7 bases from V and 4 bases from J; junction bases left unmatched: 5. The DNA of the CDR3 is TGCAGTGGACCGACTAGCGGATACAATGAGCAGTTCTTC. This gives the protein CSGPTSGYNEQFF.

V is TRBV12-3 or TRBV12-4 and J is TRBJ2-5; 10 positions match TRBD2. The J segment lost 2 bases and the V segment lost 2 bases, leaving 14 bases of the junction unmatched. The CDR3 runs 19 residues. The CDR3 protein is CASSLFVRGLAGGQETQYF. DNA for the CDR3: TGTGCCAGCAGTTTATTCGTCCGGGGTTTAGCGGGGGGTCAAGAGACCCAGTACTTC.

This clonotype appeared many times. J is TRBJ2-5 and V is TRBV6-1; tentatively, D is TRBD2 (7 bases). Germline V lookup: CDR1 MNHNS, CDR2 SASEGT. This CDR3 region has 14 residues. The V end was cut by 1 base, the J end by 7 bases, with 13 bases between. CDR3 nucleotides: TGTGCCAGCAGTGAAGGGGGGAGGGGGGTGACCCAGTACTTC. Its translation: CASSEGGRGVTQYF.